A selection of T cell receptor beta chains follows, all from one sample in a study of cytotoxic CD8 clonotypes in ibrutinib-treated CLL. Method: immunoSEQ multiplex PCR; TCRdb's copy keeps in-frame clones and lacks some. This sample has some 98,000 clones, with 70% to 80% found just once. This sample comprised PBMCs, obtained after 12 months of ibrutinib treatment. The receptors shown here come from a human donor with chronic lymphocytic leukemia. Each CDR3 is given without its conserved first and last residue. Fields, in order: V gene, D gene, CDR3 length, J gene, CDR3 protein. A D gene is named only where the DNA matches it firmly.

TRBV15	NA	12	TRBJ1-4	ATRGGGTNEKLF
TRBV10-3	NA	10	TRBJ1-2	AIKGGASGYT
TRBV5-6	TRBD1	12	TRBJ1-1	ASSWTGGPSEAF
TRBV9	TRBD1	11	TRBJ2-1	ASSDRQGDEQF
TRBV6-6	NA	12	TRBJ2-7	ASKRTERSYEQY
TRBV11-3	TRBD1	14	TRBJ1-6	ASSLGSGQTNSPLH
TRBV7-2	NA	10	TRBJ2-5	ASSLGGMAQY
TRBV7-9	NA	11	TRBJ2-7	ASSSVQHYEQY
TRBV30	NA	11	TRBJ1-2	AWSVTGAYGYT
TRBV27	NA	11	TRBJ2-4	ASSRGSKNIQY
TRBV7-9	NA	12	TRBJ1-6	ASSFAIDNSPLH
TRBV7-2	TRBD2	13	TRBJ2-3	ASTLSGVSTDTQY
TRBV5-1	NA	14	TRBJ1-1	ASSFSRGGFATEAF
TRBV4-2	TRBD1	14	TRBJ1-6	ASSREITGDGSPLH
TRBV6-1	NA	11	TRBJ1-1	ASSLLGNTEAF
TRBV9	NA	11	TRBJ2-7	ASTVTGLYEQY
TRBV6-5	TRBD1	13	TRBJ2-7	ASSSWDRGMKEQY
TRBV14	NA	11	TRBJ2-7	ASSQGSFHEQY
TRBV10-3	NA	10	TRBJ1-4	AISQVGEKLF
TRBV10-2	NA	15	TRBJ1-3	ASSEDDPAGAGNTIY
TRBV27	NA	12	TRBJ1-1	ASSPPPGNTEAF
TRBV11-3	TRBD2	15	TRBJ2-1	ASSSNRGLAGGSEQF
TRBV6-5	TRBD1	13	TRBJ1-5	ASTHQTGGNQPQH